What follows is one TCR beta chain and its context. The data belong to a study of shared clonotypes between healthy human individuals. The CDR3 runs to 16 residues. Trimming shortened V by 4 bases and J by 0 bases, and 15 bases separated the two germline ends. The germline V gene encodes CDR1 SGHRS and CDR2 YFSETQ. Assay: immunoSEQ multiplex PCR; the TCRdb copy retains only in-frame clones and omits some. The sample lists about 490,000 clones, approximately 80% occurring once. This clonotype originated in a woman aged 40 to 50 in good health. Some clones in this sample may be carry-over from other donors' samples. V gene TRBV5-1 combines with J gene TRBJ2-3; the D gene is possibly TRBD2 (6 bases). The sequenced material came from PBMCs. CDR3 DNA sequence: TGCGCCAGCAGCCTGGATAGCGGCACTAGCACAGATACGCAGTATTTT. Translated, it gives CASSLDSGTSTDTQYF.